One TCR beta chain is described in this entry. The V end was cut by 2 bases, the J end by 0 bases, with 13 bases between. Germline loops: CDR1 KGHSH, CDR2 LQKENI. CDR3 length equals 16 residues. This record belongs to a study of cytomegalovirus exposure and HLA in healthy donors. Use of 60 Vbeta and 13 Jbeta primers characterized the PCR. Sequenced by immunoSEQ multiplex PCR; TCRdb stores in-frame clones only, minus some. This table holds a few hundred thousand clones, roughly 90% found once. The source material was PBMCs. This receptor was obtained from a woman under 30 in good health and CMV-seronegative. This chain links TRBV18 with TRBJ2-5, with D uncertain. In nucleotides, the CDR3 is TGTGCCAGCTCACCAACCCTAACAGAGTACCAAGAGACCCAGTACTTC. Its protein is CASSPTLTEYQETQYF.